This T cell receptor beta chain was profiled in a study of T cells expressing NK-cell markers. Looking at the study overall: Each TCR beta repertoire originated in sorted T cells that were CD3+CD56+NKG2C+, CD3+CD56+NKG2C- or CD3+CD56-NKG2C+. Findings of the study overall: Researchers report these clonotypes also headed the CD3+CD56-NKG2C+ fraction in a handful of donors.

CDR3 length equals 16 residues. In germline, CDR1 is SGHRS, CDR2 YFSETQ. Concerning this clonotype: The antigen remains unidentified.

It was by 5'RACE template switching with UMIs that TCR beta cDNA was made. TCRdb re-called the 5' RACE reads and gives one entry per CDR3 protein, without DNA. In total, the table holds 350,000 to 450,000 distinct CDR3 sequences. The sample was blood T cells: a sorted CD56 or NKG2C T cell subset, CD4+ or CD8+ T cells, or bulk PBMC T cells (not recorded which). The sequence was collected from a man aged 18 to 69 in good health. V usage is TRBV5-1 and J usage is TRBJ2-3; TCRdb's assignment of TRBD1 cannot be checked, as there is no DNA. The CDR3 reads CASSLGHGVGTDTQYF. Drawing the rest from reference TRBV5-1 and TRBJ2-3, the complete variable domain is KAGVTQTPRYLIKTRGQQVTLSCSPISGHRSVSWYQQTPGQGLQFLFEYFSETQRNKGNFPGRFSGRQFSNSRSEMNVSTLELGDSALYLCASSLGHGVGTDTQYFGPGTRLTVL.